A single sample gave rise to the 3 T cell receptor beta chains below, sequenced in a study of blood T cells in healthy people across ages. Sample-barcoded 5' priming and a J-beta primer mix drove a second PCR of roughly 7 to 11 cycles. TCRdb re-called the 5' RACE reads through MiXCR, storing one row per CDR3 protein. There are 1,500,000 or so distinct CDR3 sequences in the sample; 40% to 45% occur only once, and about 4.1% lies in the top ten. Sequenced material: blood. All receptors come from a young woman in good health.

The sample holds a few counts of this clonotype. Germline and junction disagree at one end, which may indicate a read error. The chain links TRBV7-7 to TRBJ2-5, with D perhaps given as TRBD1 or TRBD2 (5 bases each). The CDR3 runs to 14 residues. The germline V gene encodes CDR1 SSHAT and CDR2 FNYEAQ (reference sequence). CDR3 protein: CASSRNRDAETQYF. CDR3 nucleotides: TGTGCTAGCAGCCGTAACCGGGACGCAGAGACCCAGTACTTC.

The chain recombines TRBV7-2 with TRBJ2-7, with 7 bases that match TRBD1. CDR1 is SGHTA and CDR2 is FQGNSA in the germline V gene. The CDR3 consists of 14 residues. J gave up 3 bases and V 3 bases, and 5 bases lay outside the gene matches. The DNA for the CDR3 is TGTGCCAGCAGCTTTCAGACAGGGCTCTACGAGCAGTACTTC. It codes for CASSFQTGLYEQYF.

This clonotype has just a few counts. This chain connects TRBV4-3 to TRBJ2-7; D is undetermined. Trimming left V 1 base short and J 3 bases short, with 13 bases between. Germline CDR1 reads LGHNA; CDR2 reads YSLEER. There are 15 residues in the CDR3. CDR3 amino acids: CASSQVFSLDYEQYF. The CDR3 DNA sequence: TGCGCCAGCAGCCAAGTTTTCAGTCTTGACTACGAGCAGTACTTC.